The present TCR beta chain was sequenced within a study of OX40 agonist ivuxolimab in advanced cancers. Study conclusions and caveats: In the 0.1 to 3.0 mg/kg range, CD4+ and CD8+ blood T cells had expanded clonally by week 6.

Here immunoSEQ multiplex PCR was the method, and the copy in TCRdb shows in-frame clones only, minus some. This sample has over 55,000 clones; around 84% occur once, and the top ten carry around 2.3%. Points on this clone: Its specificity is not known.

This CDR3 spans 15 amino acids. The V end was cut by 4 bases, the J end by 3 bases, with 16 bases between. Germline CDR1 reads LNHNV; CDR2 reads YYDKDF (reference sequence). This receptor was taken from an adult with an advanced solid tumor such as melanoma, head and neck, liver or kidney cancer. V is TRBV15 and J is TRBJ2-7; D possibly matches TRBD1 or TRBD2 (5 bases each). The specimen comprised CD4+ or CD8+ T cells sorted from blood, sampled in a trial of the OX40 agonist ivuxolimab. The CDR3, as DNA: TGTGCCACCAGCATAGAGGGGACGGGGAACTACGAGCAGTACTTC. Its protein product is CATSIEGTGNYEQYF.